These 8 T cell receptor beta chains were all obtained from the same sample, sequenced in a study of blood T cell repertoires in COVID-19. Sequencing used immunoSEQ multiplex PCR; TCRdb keeps in-frame clones, though not all of them. The sample comprises about 360,000 clones, around 87% of which are singletons, and roughly 2% rests with the top ten. Sequenced: PBMCs or T cells enriched from blood (not recorded which). Receptor source: a man in his forties in a cohort exposed to, infected with or recovered from COVID-19 (not recorded which).

The rearrangement uses TRBV5-1 and TRBJ2-7; 7 nucleotides line up with TRBD2. V gave up 6 bases and J gave up 3 bases; unmatched junction bases: 3. The CDR3 length is 12 residues. Germline CDR1 and CDR2: SGHRS and YFSETQ. The DNA of the CDR3 is TGCGCCAGCAAAGGGGAGGGCTACGAGCAGTACTTC. It yields the protein CASKGEGYEQYF. Looking up the rest from reference TRBV5-1 and TRBJ2-7 gives the full variable domain: KAGVTQTPRYLIKTRGQQVTLSCSPISGHRSVSWYQQTPGQGLQFLFEYFSETQRNKGNFPGRFSGRQFSNSRSEMNVSTLELGDSALYLCASKGEGYEQYFGPGTRLTVT.

The CDR3: CASSPGGNEQFF. Written as DNA, the CDR3 is TGCGCCAGCAGCCCGGGGGGGAATGAGCAGTTCTTC. This rearrangement joins TRBV5-1 to TRBJ2-1; 8 bases match TRBD2. From germline, CDR1 is SGHRS and CDR2 YFSETQ. The V segment lost 4 bases and the J segment 7 bases; nucleotides outside the gene matches: 1. This CDR3 is built from 12 residues.

This chain links TRBV20-1 with TRBJ2-3; D is undetermined. V shed 5 bases and J shed 3 bases, with 6 bases lying between them. This CDR3 region has 11 residues. CDR1 DFQATT and CDR2 SNEGSKA come from the germline V gene (reference sequence). The CDR3 DNA sequence: TGCAGTGCTTCCCCTACAGATACGCAGTATTTT. Its translation is CSASPTDTQYF.

This sequence joins TRBV7-2 and TRBJ1-6; TRBD1 might be the D (6 bases). CDR1 and CDR2 (germline): SGHTA, FQGNSA. The V end lost 4 bases, the J end lost 9 bases, and 16 bases lay between the germline ends. The CDR3 consists of 15 residues. Here the CDR3 DNA reads TGTGCCAGCAGCTCAAAAACAGGGTCGACTTCACCCCTCCACTTT. It translates to CASSSKTGSTSPLHF.

This clone has only a few counts. The chain combines TRBV6-6 with TRBJ1-4; 7 positions match TRBD1. There are 15 residues in the CDR3. The germline gives CDR1 MNHNY, CDR2 SVGAGI (reference sequence). Trimming took 4 bases from V and 3 from J; bases not matched to a gene: 5. CDR3 nucleotide sequence: TGTGCCAGCAGTTGGGGGACAGCTGCTAATGAAAAACTGTTTTTT. Encoded protein: CASSWGTAANEKLFF.

The chain uses TRBV30 and TRBJ2-5, with 11 bases that match TRBD2. This CDR3 has 17 residues. Germline CDR1 and CDR2: GTSNPN and SVGIG (reference sequence). J gave up 4 bases and V 0 bases, and 10 bases lay outside the gene matches. The CDR3 loop is CAWSVAPSGRMSETQYF. The CDR3 nucleotides read TGTGCCTGGAGTGTAGCTCCTAGCGGGAGGATGTCAGAGACCCAGTACTTC.

V usage is TRBV29-1 and J usage is TRBJ1-6; 9 positions match TRBD1. V dropped 6 bases and J dropped 7; count of bases not matched to a gene: 4. Germline values: CDR1 SQVTM, CDR2 ANQGSEA. The CDR3 is 13 amino acids. CDR3 DNA: TGCAGCGTCTCCGGGACAGGGAATTCACCCCTCCACTTT. It yields the protein CSVSGTGNSPLHF.

In its sample, this clone was seen a few times. This chain uses TRBV27 with TRBJ1-1; the match to TRBD1 covers 9 bases. CDR1 is MNHEY and CDR2 is SMNVEV in the germline V gene (reference sequence). The ends lost 6 bases at V and 4 bases at J; junction bases unmatched: 12. CDR3 size: 16 residues. The CDR3 DNA follows: TGTGCCAGCAGAAGACGACTACAGGGGGCGGCCACTGAAGCTTTCTTT. The encoded protein is CASRRRLQGAATEAFF.